These 23 T cell receptor beta chains came from one sample sequenced in a study of blood T cells in healthy people across ages. With a J-beta primer mix and a sample-barcoded 5' primer, a second PCR ran about 6 to 11 cycles. From the 5' RACE reads, TCRdb called clonotypes with MiXCR, one entry per CDR3 protein. Found here are more than 500,000 distinct CDR3 sequences, 27% of them singletons; the top ten hold around a sixth. The specimen sequenced was blood. Every receptor here comes from a woman in her 70s in good health.

CDR3 DNA: TGTGCCAGCAGCCATCCCAGCGTCTTGGGGGCCTACACAGATACGCAGTATTTT. Protein product: CASSHPSVLGAYTDTQYF. This sequence joins TRBV4-2 and TRBJ2-3; the D gene is possibly TRBD1 (6 bases). Trimming took 3 bases from V and 2 from J, leaving 21 bases between them. Germline CDR1 is LGHNA and CDR2 is YNFKEQ. The CDR3 is made up of 18 amino acids.

This clonotype was picked up a small number of times. The chain uses TRBV14 and TRBJ2-5; no reliable D call. The J call is uncertain, as TRBJ2-7 better fits the DNA end. Germline V gene data show CDR1 as SGHDN and CDR2 as FVKESK. CDR3 length: 16 amino acids. The CDR3 DNA is TGTGCCAGCAGCCAGGGATTCGGAGAGGCCACCCACGAGCAGTACTTC. Its protein is CASSQGFGEATHEQYF.

This sequence joins TRBV7-9 and TRBJ1-6; possibly TRBD1 for D (5 bases). Germline V gene data show CDR1 as SEHNR and CDR2 as FQNEAQ (reference sequence). V was trimmed by 1 base and J by 6 bases, leaving 10 bases between them. The CDR3 has 15 residues. The CDR3 protein is CASSLGAGTNSPLHF. In DNA form, the CDR3 reads TGTGCCAGCAGCTTAGGTGCAGGGACTAATTCACCCCTCCACTTT.

The V and J genes are TRBV5-6 and TRBJ2-6; 7 nucleotides align to TRBD2. With V trimmed by 5 bases and J by 0 bases, 14 bases remained unmatched. The CDR3 runs 19 residues. Germline CDR1 and CDR2: SGHDT and YYEEEE. The DNA for the CDR3 is TGTGCCAGCAGTCCTTTGGGGGGGACGGTTTCCTCTGGGGCCAACGTCCTGACTTTC. As protein: CASSPLGGTVSSGANVLTF.

The chain recombines TRBV4-3 with TRBJ1-6, with D hard to call. V gave up 0 bases and J gave up 11 bases, with 14 bases separating them. This CDR3 has 15 residues. Germline lookup yields CDR1 LGHNA and CDR2 YSLEER. DNA of the CDR3: TGCGCCAGCAGCCAAGAGGCTACCGTAAGAGCACCCCTCCACTTT. Its protein is CASSQEATVRAPLHF.

J is TRBJ2-5 and V is TRBV20-1, with unresolved D. The germline CDR1 and CDR2 sequences are DFQATT and SNEGSKA (reference sequence). Between the trimmed V and J ends, which lost 6 bases and 13 bases, there was a span of 27 bases. The CDR3 sequence is 14 residues long. CDR3 sequence reads: CSAEGIGRIYERYF. The CDR3 DNA follows: TGCAGTGCCGAAGGCATTGGCAGGATCTACGAGCGGTACTTC.

The V gene is TRBV11-3, the J gene TRBJ2-6; TRBD1 agrees at 9 bases. The J segment lost 4 bases and the V segment lost 4 bases, leaving 8 bases of the junction unmatched. The CDR3 is made up of 17 amino acids. Per germline, CDR1 SGHNT and CDR2 YENEEA. The CDR3 DNA is TGTGCCAGCAGCTCGGGACAGGGAATAACGGGGGCCAACGTCCTGACTTTC. This encodes CASSSGQGITGANVLTF.

This clonotype showed up just a few times. The chain has TRBV14 and TRBJ1-2; D uncertain. There are 15 residues in the CDR3. The ends were cut back, 2 bases at V and 4 bases at J, with 14 bases in the middle. Per the germline V gene, CDR1 is SGHDN and CDR2 is FVKESK. The CDR3 DNA reads TGTGCCAGCAGCCAACTAGGCCTATCGATCTATGGCTACACCTTC. It specifies CASSQLGLSIYGYTF.

This chain links TRBV7-8 with TRBJ1-4, with 8 bases lining up with TRBD1. With V trimmed by 5 bases and J by 10 bases, 9 bases remained unmatched. Per germline, CDR1 SGHVS and CDR2 FQNEAQ. This CDR3 comprises 14 residues. The CDR3: CASSQDREVVKLFF. CDR3 sequence (DNA): TGTGCCAGCAGCCAGGACAGGGAAGTCGTAAAACTGTTTTTT.

The V and J genes are TRBV12-3 or TRBV12-4 and TRBJ2-6; D is unresolved. The CDR3 is made up of 17 amino acids. Trimming removed 5 bases at V and 0 bases at J, with 14 bases between. CDR3 loop: CASSPLNGLSGANVLTF. The CDR3 DNA reads TGTGCCAGCAGTCCCCTTAATGGTCTCTCTGGGGCCAACGTCCTGACTTTC.

Here the CDR3 reads CASITRGRSSYNEQFF. The CDR3 DNA reads TGTGCCAGTATTACAAGGGGCAGAAGCTCCTACAATGAGCAGTTCTTC. The genes are TRBV12-3 or TRBV12-4 and TRBJ2-1; D perhaps matches TRBD1 (5 bases). The CDR3 runs 16 residues. Trimming took 9 bases from V and 0 from J, leaving 18 bases between them.

The chain couples TRBV20-1 to TRBJ1-1, with D perhaps matching TRBD1 (6 bases). The CDR3 is 14 residues long. From germline, CDR1 is DFQATT and CDR2 SNEGSKA (reference sequence). Trimming left V 0 bases short and J 1 base short, with 9 bases between. Here the CDR3 reads CSARDPGQNTEAFF. Here the CDR3 DNA reads TGCAGTGCTAGAGACCCGGGACAGAACACTGAAGCTTTCTTT.

This clonotype was observed a few times. The chain recombines TRBV7-9 with TRBJ1-2, with TRBD1 as a possible D gene (6 bases). Per the germline V gene, CDR1 is SEHNR and CDR2 is FQNEAQ (reference sequence). CDR3 length equals 14 residues. The V end was cut by 1 base, the J end by 4 bases, with 10 bases between. The CDR3 region is CASSLEADSYGYTF. For the CDR3, the DNA is TGTGCCAGCAGCTTAGAGGCGGACAGCTATGGCTACACCTTC.

The CDR3 loop reads CSVEDPNVLTF. The DNA of the CDR3 is TGCAGCGTTGAAGACCCCAACGTCCTGACTTTC. V and J are TRBV29-1 and TRBJ2-6; D is uncertain. Germline V gene data show CDR1 as SQVTM and CDR2 as ANQGSEA. The CDR3 runs to 11 residues. Trimming stripped 0 bases from V and 8 bases from J, with 2 bases between.

This clonotype was detected a few times. The chain employs TRBV29-1 and TRBJ2-3; the match to TRBD1 covers 7 bases. CDR3 length: 13 amino acids. The V and J ends lost 7 bases and 2 bases, in that order; junction bases with no gene match: 6. Germline CDR1 and CDR2: SQVTM and ANQGSEA. The chain's CDR3 is CSAKTGYTDTQYF. The CDR3 coding sequence is TGCAGCGCCAAGACAGGGTACACAGATACGCAGTATTTT.

This clonotype was observed a few times. This sequence joins TRBV20-1 and TRBJ1-1; a weak D match, TRBD1 (5 bases). This CDR3 is 13 amino acids long. The V gene lost 6 bases and the J gene lost 0 bases, with 11 bases spanning the gap. Germline V gene sequence: CDR1 DFQATT, CDR2 SNEGSKA (reference sequence). As DNA, the CDR3 is TGCAGTGCCACTGGGGGAGTGAACACTGAAGCTTTCTTT. It encodes CSATGGVNTEAFF.

CDR3 nucleotide sequence: TGTGCCAGTAGTATTGCTCCCGGGACAGTTAATTCACCCCTCCACTTT. It specifies CASSIAPGTVNSPLHF. This sequence joins TRBV19 and TRBJ1-6; 7 nucleotides align to TRBD1. This CDR3 comprises 16 residues. The J segment lost 6 bases and the V segment lost 3 bases, leaving 8 bases of the junction unmatched. Germline V gives CDR1 LNHDA, CDR2 SQIVND (reference sequence).

V and J are TRBV4-2 and TRBJ2-5, with D unresolved. There are 13 residues in the CDR3. Germline V gives CDR1 LGHNA, CDR2 YNFKEQ. The V end was cut by 4 bases, the J end by 0 bases, with 6 bases between. The CDR3 spells CASSRNNQETQYF. The CDR3 nucleotides read TGTGCCAGCAGCCGGAACAACCAAGAGACCCAGTACTTC.

This chain joins TRBV5-5 and TRBJ2-7; no reliable D call. V lost 4 bases and J lost 3, with 14 bases in between. This CDR3 is built from 14 residues. Germline CDR1 reads SGHKS; CDR2 reads YYEKEE (reference sequence). This chain's CDR3 is CASSPALGGYEQYF. The CDR3 region has the DNA TGTGCCAGCAGCCCCGCCCTAGGCGGCTACGAGCAGTACTTC.

V usage is TRBV9 and J usage is TRBJ1-1, with 9 bases lining up with TRBD1. Germline values: CDR1 SGDLS, CDR2 YYNGEE. This CDR3 is built from 16 residues. The trim removed 2 bases at V and 5 bases at J, leaving 10 bases unmatched. This CDR3 is CASSVTGGNGGTEAFF. DNA of the CDR3: TGTGCCAGCAGCGTTACAGGGGGCAATGGAGGGACTGAAGCTTTCTTT. Complete variable domain (other parts from reference TRBV9 and TRBJ1-1): DSGVTQTPKHLITATGQRVTLRCSPRSGDLSVYWYQQSLDQGLQFLIQYYNGEERAKGNILERFSAQQFPDLHSELNLSSLELGDSALYFCASSVTGGNGGTEAFFGQGTRLTVV.

The genes are TRBV4-1 and TRBJ2-5; D not certain. V was shortened by 7 bases and J by 6 bases, with 18 bases between the two germline ends. Germline V gives CDR1 MGHRA, CDR2 YSYEKL. The CDR3 sequence is 14 residues long. The CDR3: CASKIDEGGKTQYF. For the CDR3, the DNA is TGCGCCAGCAAGATCGACGAAGGTGGGAAGACCCAGTACTTC.

V and J are TRBV20-1 and TRBJ2-1, with a weak D call TRBD2 (6 bases). Germline V gene sequence: CDR1 DFQATT, CDR2 SNEGSKA (reference sequence). This CDR3 has 13 amino acids. V lost 5 bases and J 6 bases, leaving 14 bases between the germline ends. CDR3 nucleotide sequence: TGCAGTGCTTACGGGACTGGATTCAATGAGCAGTTCTTC. It encodes CSAYGTGFNEQFF.

In this sample, this clonotype turned up a few times. J is TRBJ1-2 and V is TRBV29-1; D may be TRBD1 (5 bases). V lost 3 bases and J 4 bases, leaving 15 bases between the germline ends. The CDR3 totals 14 residues. Germline V gives CDR1 SQVTM, CDR2 ANQGSEA. The CDR3 reads CSVEGGDFAYGYTF. CDR3 in DNA: TGCAGCGTTGAGGGAGGGGATTTTGCCTATGGCTACACCTTC.